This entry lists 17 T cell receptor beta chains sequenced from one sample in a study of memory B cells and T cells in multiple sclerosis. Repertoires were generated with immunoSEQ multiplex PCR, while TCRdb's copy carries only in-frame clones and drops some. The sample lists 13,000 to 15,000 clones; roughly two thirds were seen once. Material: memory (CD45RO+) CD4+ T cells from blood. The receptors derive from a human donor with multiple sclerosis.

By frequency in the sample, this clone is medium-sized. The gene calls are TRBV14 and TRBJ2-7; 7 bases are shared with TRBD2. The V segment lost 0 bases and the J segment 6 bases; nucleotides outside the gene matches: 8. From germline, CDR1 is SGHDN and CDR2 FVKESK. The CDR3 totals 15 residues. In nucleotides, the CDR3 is TGTGCCAGCAGCCAAGATCCAGCGGGAAAAGCCGAGCAGTACTTC. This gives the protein CASSQDPAGKAEQYF.

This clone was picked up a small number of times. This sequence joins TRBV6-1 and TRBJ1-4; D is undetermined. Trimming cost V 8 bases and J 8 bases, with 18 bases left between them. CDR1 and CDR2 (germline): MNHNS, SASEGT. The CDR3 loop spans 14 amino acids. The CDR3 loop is CASYGRGPVEKLFF. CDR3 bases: TGTGCCAGCTATGGCCGGGGTCCGGTCGAAAAACTGTTTTTT.

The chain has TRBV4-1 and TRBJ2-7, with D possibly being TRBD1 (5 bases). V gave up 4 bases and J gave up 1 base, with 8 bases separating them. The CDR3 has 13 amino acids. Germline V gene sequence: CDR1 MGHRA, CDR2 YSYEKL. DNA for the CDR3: TGCGCCAGCAGCCGCGACAGTTCCTACGAGCAGTACTTC. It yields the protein CASSRDSSYEQYF.

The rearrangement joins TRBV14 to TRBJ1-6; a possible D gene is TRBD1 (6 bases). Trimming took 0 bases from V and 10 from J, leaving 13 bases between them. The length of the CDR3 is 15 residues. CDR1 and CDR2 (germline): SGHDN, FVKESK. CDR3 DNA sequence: TGTGCCAGCAGCCAAGATCCCCAGGGGTTCTCACCCCTCCACTTT. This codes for CASSQDPQGFSPLHF.

The CDR3 is CASSSSGTGAGNTIYF. CDR3 bases: TGCGCCAGCAGCTCCTCCGGGACAGGGGCCGGAAACACCATATATTTT. The chain employs TRBV5-1 and TRBJ1-3; 10 positions agree with TRBD1. The V gene's germline CDR1 is SGHRS and CDR2 YFSETQ. Trimming removed 3 bases from V and 4 bases from J; junction bases left unmatched: 7. This CDR3 has 16 residues.

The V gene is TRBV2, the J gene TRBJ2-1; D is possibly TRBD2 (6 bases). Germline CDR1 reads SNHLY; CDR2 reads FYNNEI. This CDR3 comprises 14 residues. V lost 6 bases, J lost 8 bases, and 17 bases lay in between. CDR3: CASSVRTSGDEQFF. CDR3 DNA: TGTGCCAGCAGCGTCCGTACATCGGGAGATGAGCAGTTCTTC.

CDR3 amino acids: CASSPRELGSLGANVLTF. Written as DNA, the CDR3 is TGTGCCAGCAGCCCCCGGGAATTGGGTTCTCTGGGGGCCAACGTCCTGACTTTC. The rearrangement links TRBV5-4 to TRBJ2-6; D may be TRBD2 (5 bases). The germline V gene has CDR1 SGHNT and CDR2 YYREEE (reference sequence). The V gene lost 4 bases and the J gene lost 4 bases, with 21 bases spanning the gap. The CDR3 loop spans 18 amino acids.

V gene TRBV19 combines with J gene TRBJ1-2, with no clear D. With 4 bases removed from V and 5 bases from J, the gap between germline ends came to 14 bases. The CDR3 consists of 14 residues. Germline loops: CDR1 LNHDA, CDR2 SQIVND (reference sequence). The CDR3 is CASSTATVVYGYTF. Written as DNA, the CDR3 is TGTGCCAGTAGTACCGCCACGGTGGTATATGGCTACACCTTC.

CDR3 DNA sequence: TGTGCCAGCAGCTTAGTCCGGGGGGGGAAAGCTTTCTTT. Translating it yields CASSLVRGGKAFF. The chain is built from TRBV11-2 and TRBJ1-1; D perhaps matches TRBD1 (5 bases). Looked up from germline, CDR1 is SGHAT and CDR2 is FQNNGV. V was cut by 1 base and J by 9 bases, with 12 bases left in between. The CDR3 is 13 residues long.

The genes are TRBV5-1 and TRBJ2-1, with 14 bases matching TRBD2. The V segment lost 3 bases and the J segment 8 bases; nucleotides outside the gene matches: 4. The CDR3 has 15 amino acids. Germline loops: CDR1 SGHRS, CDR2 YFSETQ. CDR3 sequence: CASSSGLAGEYEQFF. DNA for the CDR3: TGCGCCAGCAGCTCGGGACTAGCGGGAGAATATGAGCAGTTCTTC. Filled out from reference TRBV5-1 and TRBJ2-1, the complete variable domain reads KAGVTQTPRYLIKTRGQQVTLSCSPISGHRSVSWYQQTPGQGLQFLFEYFSETQRNKGNFPGRFSGRQFSNSRSEMNVSTLELGDSALYLCASSSGLAGEYEQFFGPGTRLTVL.

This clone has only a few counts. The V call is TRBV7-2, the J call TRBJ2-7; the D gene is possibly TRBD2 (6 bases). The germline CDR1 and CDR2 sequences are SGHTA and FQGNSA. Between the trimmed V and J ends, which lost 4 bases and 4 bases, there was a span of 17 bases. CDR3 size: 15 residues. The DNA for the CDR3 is TGTGCCAGCAGCTCGCTAAGTGGCGGGATTTACGAGCAGTACTTC. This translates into CASSSLSGGIYEQYF.

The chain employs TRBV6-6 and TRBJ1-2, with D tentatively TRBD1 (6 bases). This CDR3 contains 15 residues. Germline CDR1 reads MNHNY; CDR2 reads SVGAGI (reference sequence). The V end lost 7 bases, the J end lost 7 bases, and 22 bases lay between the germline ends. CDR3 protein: CASTGIGQLHAGYTF. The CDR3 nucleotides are TGTGCCAGCACTGGTATAGGACAGCTCCATGCTGGCTACACCTTC.

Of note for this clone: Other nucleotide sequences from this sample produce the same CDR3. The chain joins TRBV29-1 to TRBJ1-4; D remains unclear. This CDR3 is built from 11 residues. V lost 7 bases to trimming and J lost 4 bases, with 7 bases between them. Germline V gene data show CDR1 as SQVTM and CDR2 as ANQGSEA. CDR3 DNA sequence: TGCAGCGGGCGGCATAATGAAAAACTGTTTTTT. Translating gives CSGRHNEKLFF.

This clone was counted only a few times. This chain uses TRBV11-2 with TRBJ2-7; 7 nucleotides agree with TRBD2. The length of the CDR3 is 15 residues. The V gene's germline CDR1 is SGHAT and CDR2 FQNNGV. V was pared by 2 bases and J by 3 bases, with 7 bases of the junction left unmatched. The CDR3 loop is CASSLMAGEIYEQYF. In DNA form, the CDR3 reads TGTGCCAGCAGCTTAATGGCGGGGGAGATCTACGAGCAGTACTTC.

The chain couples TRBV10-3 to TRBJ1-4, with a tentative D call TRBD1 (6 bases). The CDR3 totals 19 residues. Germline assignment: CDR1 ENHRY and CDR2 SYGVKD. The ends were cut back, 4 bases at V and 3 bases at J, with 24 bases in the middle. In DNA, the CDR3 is TGTGCCATCAGTGTGAGGTGGGGTGAGCAGGGGACGCCTAATGAAAAACTGTTTTTT. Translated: CAISVRWGEQGTPNEKLFF.

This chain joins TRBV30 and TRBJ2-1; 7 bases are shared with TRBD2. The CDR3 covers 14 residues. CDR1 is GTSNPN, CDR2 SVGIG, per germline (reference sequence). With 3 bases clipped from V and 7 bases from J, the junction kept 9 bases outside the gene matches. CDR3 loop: CAWRGAGNLNEQFF. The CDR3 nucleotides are TGTGCCTGGAGGGGAGCGGGGAACCTTAATGAGCAGTTCTTC. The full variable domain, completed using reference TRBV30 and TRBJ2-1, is SQTIHQWPATLVQPVGSPLSLECTVEGTSNPNLYWYRQAAGRGLQLLFYSVGIGQISSEVPQNLSASRPQDRQFILSSKKLLLSDSGFYLCAWRGAGNLNEQFFGPGTRLTVL.

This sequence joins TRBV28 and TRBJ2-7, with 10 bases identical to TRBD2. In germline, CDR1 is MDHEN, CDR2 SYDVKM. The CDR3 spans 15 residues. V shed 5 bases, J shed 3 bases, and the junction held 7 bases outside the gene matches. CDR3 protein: CASSQSSGRFYEQYF. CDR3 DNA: TGTGCCAGCAGTCAATCTAGCGGGAGATTCTACGAGCAGTACTTC.